These 21 T cell receptor beta chains came from one sample sequenced in a study of T cell responses to AZD1222 COVID-19 vaccine. Profiling relied on immunoSEQ multiplex PCR, and the TCRdb table lists in-frame clones only, not all of them. The sample comprises some 86,000 clones, over 75% of which are singletons, and roughly a fifth rests with the top ten. Sequenced material: peripheral blood, taken on day 0 of AZD1222 vaccination. Source of these receptors: an adult in good health.

The rearrangement uses TRBV4-2 and TRBJ2-7; maybe TRBD2 (6 bases). This CDR3 spans 15 amino acids. Trimming took off 4 bases at V and 1 base at J, with 14 bases between the two ends. From germline, CDR1 is LGHNA and CDR2 YNFKEQ. In DNA, the CDR3 is TGTGCCAGCAGCCCCTCGGGACTCGGTTCCTACGAGCAGTACTTC. The encoded protein is CASSPSGLGSYEQYF.

V and J are TRBV2 and TRBJ1-4; D remains ambiguous. Germline V gene data show CDR1 as SNHLY and CDR2 as FYNNEI. V was cut by 2 bases and J by 8 bases, with 12 bases left in between. This CDR3 region has 14 residues. The CDR3 region has the DNA TGTGCCAGCAGTGAACACCGGGGAAGAGAAAAACTGTTTTTT. Its translation is CASSEHRGREKLFF.

The rearrangement links TRBV11-2 to TRBJ2-5; D is ambiguous. Trimming shortened V by 1 base and J by 2 bases, and 8 bases separated the two germline ends. The CDR3 has 14 amino acids. CDR1 SGHAT and CDR2 FQNNGV come from the germline V gene. The CDR3 coding sequence is TGTGCCAGCAGCTTAGCTGCTGGGCAAGAGACCCAGTACTTC. Its protein product is CASSLAAGQETQYF.

This clone appeared once. The chain employs TRBV12-3 or TRBV12-4 and TRBJ1-2; D is unresolved. There are 10 residues in the CDR3. V was shortened by 3 bases and J by 4 bases, with 0 bases between the two germline ends. The DNA for the CDR3 is TGTGCCAGCAGTTTCTATGGCTACACCTTC. Amino acids: CASSFYGYTF.

This chain links TRBV12-3 or TRBV12-4 with TRBJ2-7; no clear D gene. This CDR3 is 13 amino acids long. V was cut by 3 bases and J by 4 bases, with 10 bases left in between. This chain's CDR3 is CASSFSPLYEQYF. The CDR3 DNA is TGTGCCAGCAGTTTTAGCCCTCTATACGAGCAGTACTTC.

This clone has only a few counts. This rearrangement joins TRBV6-1 to TRBJ1-5; 8 bases map to TRBD1. This CDR3 contains 15 residues. With 2 bases clipped from V and 6 bases from J, the junction kept 6 bases outside the gene matches. Germline CDR1 reads MNHNS; CDR2 reads SASEGT. The chain's CDR3 is CASSEIGQGRQPQHF. The CDR3 DNA reads as TGTGCCAGCAGTGAAATTGGACAGGGACGTCAGCCCCAGCATTTT.

The rearrangement joins TRBV18 to TRBJ2-3, with 11 bases lining up with TRBD2. V shed 4 bases and J 1 base; nucleotides not matched to a gene: 1. In germline, CDR1 is KGHSH, CDR2 LQKENI. The CDR3 contains 15 residues. For the CDR3, the DNA is TGTGCCAGCTCACGGGGACTAGCGGGCACAGATACGCAGTATTTT. This translates into CASSRGLAGTDTQYF.

The chain links TRBV30 to TRBJ2-7; 7 positions match TRBD1. Trimming removed 2 bases from V and 3 bases from J; junction bases left unmatched: 4. CDR1 GTSNPN and CDR2 SVGIG come from the germline V gene (reference sequence). The CDR3 has 13 residues. The CDR3 spells CAWSPGQLYEQYF. The CDR3 DNA reads TGTGCCTGGAGTCCGGGACAGCTCTACGAGCAGTACTTC. The entire variable domain, with the rest obtained from reference TRBV30 and TRBJ2-7, is as follows: SQTIHQWPATLVQPVGSPLSLECTVEGTSNPNLYWYRQAAGRGLQLLFYSVGIGQISSEVPQNLSASRPQDRQFILSSKKLLLSDSGFYLCAWSPGQLYEQYFGPGTRLTVT.

The chain combines TRBV15 with TRBJ2-4, with 10 bases matching TRBD1. The trim removed 5 bases at V and 1 base at J, leaving 5 bases unmatched. Germline assignment: CDR1 LNHNV and CDR2 YYDKDF (reference sequence). CDR3 length equals 16 residues. CDR3 amino acids: CATSGGTGDAKNIQYF. The CDR3 DNA sequence: TGTGCCACCAGCGGTGGGACAGGGGACGCCAAAAACATTCAGTACTTC.

The chain's CDR3 is CASNSGGRNTGELFF. The CDR3 region has the DNA TGTGCCAGCAACTCGGGCGGACGGAACACCGGGGAGCTGTTTTTT. The rearrangement joins TRBV7-9 to TRBJ2-2; unclear D gene. The ends were cut back, 7 bases at V and 1 base at J, with 13 bases in the middle. The germline V gene encodes CDR1 SEHNR and CDR2 FQNEAQ (reference sequence). The CDR3 loop spans 15 amino acids. Full variable domain (outside the CDR3, taken from reference TRBV7-9 and TRBJ2-2): DTGVSQNPRHKITKRGQNVTFRCDPISEHNRLYWYRQTLGQGPEFLTYFQNEAQLEKSRLLSDRFSAERPKGSFSTLEIQRTEQGDSAMYLCASNSGGRNTGELFFGEGSRLTVL.

The V and J genes are TRBV11-3 and TRBJ2-3; 15 nucleotides agree with TRBD2. The J segment lost 4 bases and the V segment lost 4 bases, leaving 3 bases of the junction unmatched. The CDR3 is 16 residues long. CDR1 is SGHNT and CDR2 is YENEEA in the germline V gene. CDR3 in amino acids: CASSSGLAGGADTQYF. DNA for the CDR3: TGTGCCAGCAGCTCGGGACTAGCGGGAGGCGCAGATACGCAGTATTTT.

V gene TRBV7-9 combines with J gene TRBJ1-5; D uncertain. The ends were cut back, 0 bases at V and 4 bases at J, with 1 base in the middle. CDR1 and CDR2 from the germline V gene are SEHNR and FQNEAQ (reference sequence). The CDR3 has 12 residues. CDR3 sequence (DNA): TGTGCCAGCAGCTTAGCTAATCAGCCCCAGCATTTT. Its translation: CASSLANQPQHF.

The gene calls are TRBV6-1 and TRBJ1-4, with 9 bases aligning to TRBD1. Germline V gene lookup returns CDR1 MNHNS and CDR2 SASEGT. Trimming cost V 4 bases and J 7 bases; bases outside gene matches: 13. CDR3 length: 17 residues. CDR3 DNA: TGTGCCAGCAGTGGAGCAAACCAACAGGGGGCGGGTGAAAAACTGTTTTTT. Translating gives CASSGANQQGAGEKLFF.

The chain couples TRBV19 to TRBJ1-1; 10 nucleotides match TRBD1. Germline-derived CDR1 and CDR2 are LNHDA and SQIVND (reference sequence). The CDR3 has 15 residues. After removal of 5 bases from V and 4 bases from J, the junction contained 7 bases not matched to a gene. The CDR3 loop is CASSPWTGGGTEAFF. The CDR3, as DNA: TGTGCCAGTAGTCCGTGGACAGGGGGAGGCACTGAAGCTTTCTTT.

The chain recombines TRBV12-3 or TRBV12-4 with TRBJ1-1; D not resolved. The CDR3 runs 11 residues. V was trimmed by 2 bases and J by 7 bases, leaving 5 bases between them. The CDR3 bases are TGTGCCAGCAGTTTAACAGATGAAGCTTTCTTT. Translation gives CASSLTDEAFF.

The rearrangement links TRBV10-3 to TRBJ2-1; D may be TRBD2 (7 bases). Germline CDR1 ENHRY, CDR2 SYGVKD. The V end lost 11 bases, the J end lost 9 bases, and 11 bases lay between the germline ends. The CDR3 loop spans 10 amino acids. In nucleotides, the CDR3 is TGTGCCCGGCGGGGGCTTGAGCAGTTCTTC. This sequence encodes CARRGLEQFF.

This chain uses TRBV5-4 with TRBJ2-5; D could derive from TRBD1 or TRBD2 (5 bases each). The V end lost 0 bases, the J end lost 3 bases, and 9 bases lay between the germline ends. The CDR3 is 14 residues long. Germline V gene sequence: CDR1 SGHNT, CDR2 YYREEE (reference sequence). In nucleotides, the CDR3 is TGTGCCAGCAGCTTGGGTTGGGGGAAAGAGACCCAGTACTTC. Translating gives CASSLGWGKETQYF.

V is TRBV10-1 and J is TRBJ1-5; unclear D gene. There are 12 residues in the CDR3. V was trimmed by 4 bases and J by 4 bases, leaving 5 bases between them. Germline CDR1 and CDR2: WNHNN and SYGVQD (reference sequence). In DNA form, the CDR3 reads TGCGCCAGCAGTGTCGGTAATCAGCCCCAGCATTTT. As protein: CASSVGNQPQHF.

The chain carries TRBV7-2 and TRBJ2-1; weak D call: TRBD2 (5 bases). V was clipped by 4 bases and J by 0 bases, with 13 bases between them. CDR1 and CDR2 from the germline V gene are SGHTA and FQGNSA. This CDR3 region has 16 residues. The CDR3 nucleotides are TGTGCCAGCAGCTCGCGGCGGGCCAGCTCCTACAATGAGCAGTTCTTC. Translated: CASSSRRASSYNEQFF.

The genes are TRBV2 and TRBJ1-2; D might be TRBD1 (6 bases). V was cut by 5 bases and J by 3 bases, with 10 bases left in between. Germline V gene sequence: CDR1 SNHLY, CDR2 FYNNEI. This CDR3 is 13 amino acids long. The CDR3 protein is CASSRDTYYGYTF. The CDR3 bases are TGTGCCAGCAGTCGGGACACCTACTATGGCTACACCTTC.

The V call is TRBV30, the J call TRBJ1-4; 8 bases match TRBD1. The germline gives CDR1 GTSNPN, CDR2 SVGIG (reference sequence). The CDR3 is 14 amino acids. V gave up 1 base and J gave up 4 bases; unmatched junction bases: 2. CDR3 loop: CAWSGDRGNEKLFF. CDR3 nucleotides: TGTGCCTGGAGTGGCGACAGGGGTAATGAAAAACTGTTTTTT. The full variable domain, rest sourced from reference TRBV30 and TRBJ1-4, is SQTIHQWPATLVQPVGSPLSLECTVEGTSNPNLYWYRQAAGRGLQLLFYSVGIGQISSEVPQNLSASRPQDRQFILSSKKLLLSDSGFYLCAWSGDRGNEKLFFGSGTQLSVL.